This T cell receptor beta chain was observed in a study of blood T cells in healthy people across ages. Study as a whole: For every two T cells, template switching captured about one barcoded beta molecule.

Primers used in a second PCR of roughly 6 to 11 cycles were a sample-barcoded 5' primer and a J-beta primer mix. TCRdb redid the calling of the 5' RACE reads with MiXCR, one entry per CDR3 protein. The sample yields 1,800,000 or so distinct CDR3 sequences, roughly two fifths seen once. Study-level findings and limits: There were more naive CD4+ cells and higher diversity in long-lived donors than in aged donors.

V dropped 5 bases and J dropped 6 bases, with 17 bases sitting between them. Looked up from germline, CDR1 is MNHEY and CDR2 is SVGEGT. This CDR3 comprises 15 residues. This clonotype appeared a few times. The antigen is undetermined. Specimen: blood. The clonotype originates from a human donor in good health. J is TRBJ2-1 and V is TRBV6-2 or TRBV6-3; the D gene could be TRBD1 or TRBD2 (6 bases each). The CDR3 loop is CASSLRDWGANEQFF. The CDR3 coding sequence is TGTGCCAGCAGTCTCCGGGACTGGGGGGCCAATGAGCAGTTCTTC.